This record looks at one T cell receptor (beta chain) sequence and its context. The data were obtained in a study of cytomegalovirus exposure and HLA in healthy donors. CDR1 and CDR2 (germline): MDHEN, SYDVKM. The CDR3 extends over 14 amino acids. With V trimmed by 6 bases and J by 6 bases, 11 bases remained unmatched. 13 Jbeta primers and 60 Vbeta primers were used for the PCR. Data came from immunoSEQ multiplex PCR; TCRdb stores just in-frame clones and leaves some out. The sample comprises around 190,000 clones, 70% to 80% of which are singletons, and under 0.75% rests with the top ten. The specimen sequenced was PBMCs. The gene calls are TRBV28 and TRBJ2-7, with 7 nucleotides matching TRBD1. The clonotype originates from a woman between 35 and 50 years old in good health and CMV-seronegative. The CDR3 is CASRMQGDRGEQYF. As DNA, the CDR3 is TGTGCCAGCAGGATGCAGGGGGACCGGGGCGAGCAGTACTTC.